Below, 25 T cell receptor beta chains from the same sample are listed, as sequenced in a study of T cell responses to AZD1222 COVID-19 vaccine. TCRdb's table, derived via immunoSEQ multiplex PCR, lists solely in-frame clones and lacks some. The repertoire holds some 180,000 clones, with 92% as singletons. Source: peripheral blood, taken on day 0 of AZD1222 vaccination. These receptors were collected from an adult in good health.

The chain has TRBV2 and TRBJ1-1, with D unclear. V lost 3 bases, J lost 6 bases, and 8 bases lay in between. CDR3 size: 12 residues. The germline gives CDR1 SNHLY, CDR2 FYNNEI. The CDR3 DNA reads as TGTGCCAGCAGTGAGAGCGGGGCTGAAGCTTTCTTT. Protein: CASSESGAEAFF.

This clone was observed a handful of times. CDR3 DNA: TGCGCCAGCAGCTTGCAGGGGGGTCTCGGGGCCAACGTCCTGACTTTC. This gives the protein CASSLQGGLGANVLTF. The chain couples TRBV5-1 to TRBJ2-6; maybe TRBD1 (7 bases). Germline-derived CDR1 and CDR2 are SGHRS and YFSETQ. The CDR3 totals 16 residues. V was clipped by 1 base and J by 4 bases, with 12 bases between them.

The chain is built from TRBV9 and TRBJ1-1; D possibly corresponds to TRBD1 (6 bases). Per germline, CDR1 SGDLS and CDR2 YYNGEE. The CDR3 has 15 residues. Trimming left V 3 bases short and J 1 base short, with 13 bases between. The CDR3 here is CASSAGATGNTEAFF. The CDR3 DNA reads as TGTGCCAGCAGCGCTGGGGCGACAGGGAACACTGAAGCTTTCTTT.

The chain uses TRBV28 and TRBJ1-4; TRBD1 is a possible D gene (6 bases). Germline V gene sequence: CDR1 MDHEN, CDR2 SYDVKM. The CDR3 sequence is 15 residues long. Trimming stripped 5 bases from V and 2 bases from J, with 12 bases between. The CDR3 region is CASSATGSTNEKLFF. As DNA, the CDR3 is TGTGCCAGCAGTGCCACAGGGTCGACTAATGAAAAACTGTTTTTT.

The chain joins TRBV19 to TRBJ2-6; weak D call: TRBD1 (5 bases). With 8 bases removed from V and 5 bases from J, the gap between germline ends came to 10 bases. Germline loops: CDR1 LNHDA, CDR2 SQIVND (reference sequence). The CDR3 is made up of 13 amino acids. The CDR3 sequence is CASGDSWANVLTF. The CDR3 DNA reads TGTGCCAGTGGTGACAGCTGGGCCAACGTCCTGACTTTC.

The gene calls are TRBV7-9 and TRBJ2-7; no firm D call. Germline CDR1 is SEHNR and CDR2 is FQNEAQ (reference sequence). The CDR3 covers 11 residues. The V end lost 9 bases, the J end lost 9 bases, and 15 bases lay between the germline ends. CDR3 sequence (DNA): TGTGCCAGATCGCCCCGAAATGGGCAGTACTTC. This sequence encodes CARSPRNGQYF.

The chain joins TRBV7-2 to TRBJ1-2; D is uncertain. The CDR3 has 14 amino acids. Trimming pared 2 bases from V and 4 bases from J, leaving 11 bases between. The germline V gene encodes CDR1 SGHTA and CDR2 FQGNSA. The CDR3 reads CASSLSDGLYGYTF. CDR3 in DNA: TGTGCCAGCAGCTTATCCGACGGACTCTATGGCTACACCTTC.

The chain uses TRBV10-3 and TRBJ1-2; TRBD1 matches at 12 bases. The CDR3 runs 16 residues. CDR1 is ENHRY and CDR2 is SYGVKD in the germline V gene. V lost 6 bases and J lost 4; bases outside the gene matches: 9. This chain's CDR3 is CAISRYGTGGGYGYTF. The DNA of the CDR3 is TGTGCCATCAGCCGCTATGGGACAGGGGGCGGCTATGGCTACACCTTC.

This chain links TRBV12-3 or TRBV12-4 with TRBJ2-7; D not certain. The CDR3 consists of 11 residues. Trimming removed 7 bases at V and 6 bases at J, with 10 bases between. CDR3 protein: CASTRNGEQYF. As DNA, the CDR3 is TGTGCCAGCACCCGGAATGGCGAGCAGTACTTC.

The chain carries TRBV6-5 and TRBJ1-1; D call uncertain. This CDR3 comprises 12 residues. With 6 bases removed from V and 3 bases from J, the gap between germline ends came to 8 bases. The germline V gene encodes CDR1 MNHEY and CDR2 SVGAGI. CDR3 DNA sequence: TGTGCCAGCAGAGAGGGTGACACTGAAGCTTTCTTT. Translating it yields CASREGDTEAFF.

The chain joins TRBV12-3 or TRBV12-4 to TRBJ2-7; D is unclear. V dropped 4 bases and J dropped 6 bases, with 10 bases sitting between them. The CDR3 has 12 amino acids. CDR3 coding DNA: TGTGCCAGCAGTTCATCTTGGCTCGAGCAGTACTTC. It is translated as CASSSSWLEQYF.

The gene calls are TRBV19 and TRBJ1-1; D is undetermined. The CDR3 spans 15 residues. V was clipped by 6 bases and J by 4 bases, with 18 bases between them. Germline values: CDR1 LNHDA, CDR2 SQIVND (reference sequence). This chain's CDR3 is CASRPSAGMVTEAFF. Written as DNA, the CDR3 is TGTGCCAGTAGACCGTCAGCGGGCATGGTCACTGAAGCTTTCTTT.

This clone was counted a single time. The CDR3 loop is CASRGALAYTGELFF. The CDR3 bases are TGCGCCAGCAGGGGTGCCCTGGCGTACACCGGGGAGCTGTTTTTT. The genes are TRBV5-1 and TRBJ2-2; no clear D gene. The CDR3 length is 15 residues. Trimming took off 5 bases at V and 3 bases at J, with 14 bases between the two ends. CDR1 and CDR2 (germline): SGHRS, YFSETQ.

This chain links TRBV5-5 with TRBJ1-1; 8 nucleotides agree with TRBD1. The CDR3 covers 14 residues. V lost 2 bases and J lost 4; bases outside the gene matches: 4. Germline V gene sequence: CDR1 SGHKS, CDR2 YYEKEE (reference sequence). Here the CDR3 DNA reads TGTGCCAGCAGCTTCAGGGGGCGAGGCACTGAAGCTTTCTTT. Its translation: CASSFRGRGTEAFF. The full variable domain, rest sourced from reference TRBV5-5 and TRBJ1-1, is DAGVTQSPTHLIKTRGQQVTLRCSPISGHKSVSWYQQVLGQGPQFIFQYYEKEERGRGNFPDRFSARQFPNYSSELNVNALLLGDSALYLCASSFRGRGTEAFFGQGTRLTVV.

This chain joins TRBV28 and TRBJ1-2; TRBD1 is a possible D gene (5 bases). From germline, CDR1 is MDHEN and CDR2 SYDVKM. The CDR3 contains 9 residues. Trimming shortened V by 10 bases and J by 13 bases, and 13 bases separated the two germline ends. CDR3 nucleotide sequence: TGTGCCAAAGGATCAGGGCCCACCTTC. It is translated as CAKGSGPTF.

The chain employs TRBV18 and TRBJ2-7, with 9 bases that match TRBD1. Germline CDR1 is KGHSH and CDR2 is LQKENI. Trimming removed 2 bases from V and 4 bases from J; junction bases left unmatched: 0. This CDR3 spans 13 amino acids. CDR3 nucleotides: TGTGCCAGCTCACCAGGGACAGGGTACGAGCAGTACTTC. Its translation: CASSPGTGYEQYF.

The genes are TRBV25-1 and TRBJ2-1; D is perhaps TRBD2 (6 bases). Germline V lookup: CDR1 MGHDK, CDR2 SYGVNS. V dropped 3 bases and J dropped 4 bases, with 16 bases sitting between them. The CDR3 loop spans 16 amino acids. The CDR3 loop is CASSDHTSKVYNEQFF. The CDR3 nucleotides read TGTGCCAGCAGTGACCATACTAGCAAAGTTTACAATGAGCAGTTCTTC.

V is TRBV28 and J is TRBJ1-1; no clear D gene. The CDR3 is 16 residues long. Germline V CDR1 and CDR2: MDHEN, SYDVKM. Trimming took 2 bases from V and 1 from J, leaving 14 bases between them. The CDR3 bases are TGTGCCAGCAGTTTAGTGACGGGAGCAGGGAACACTGAAGCTTTCTTT. Protein product: CASSLVTGAGNTEAFF.

This sequence joins TRBV28 and TRBJ1-2, with TRBD1 identical over 7 bases. Germline V gene lookup returns CDR1 MDHEN and CDR2 SYDVKM. V lost 5 bases, J lost 4 bases, and 10 bases stayed unmatched. The CDR3 has 15 residues. CDR3 sequence reads: CASSGTPTGVYGYTF. DNA of the CDR3: TGTGCCAGCAGTGGTACCCCTACAGGGGTCTATGGCTACACCTTC.

This rearrangement joins TRBV11-2 to TRBJ1-2, with 7 bases that match TRBD1. This CDR3 spans 18 amino acids. Germline CDR1 SGHAT, CDR2 FQNNGV. The J segment lost 8 bases and the V segment lost 2 bases, leaving 20 bases of the junction unmatched. CDR3 sequence: CASSLSTTTGRTYGGYTF. As DNA, the CDR3 is TGTGCCAGCAGCTTATCCACGACGACAGGGAGGACTTATGGCGGCTACACCTTC.

The rearrangement links TRBV12-3 or TRBV12-4 to TRBJ2-1; D is perhaps TRBD2 (5 bases). V was cut by 7 bases and J by 6 bases, with 10 bases left in between. The CDR3 consists of 12 residues. CDR3 DNA: TGTGCCAGCACCCCGGGGATCAATGAGCAGTTCTTC. Protein product: CASTPGINEQFF.

V is TRBV24-1 and J is TRBJ1-2; 9 bases map to TRBD1. The CDR3 has 13 residues. Per the germline V gene, CDR1 is KGHDR and CDR2 is SFDVKD. The V segment lost 7 bases and the J segment 6 bases; nucleotides outside the gene matches: 5. CDR3 protein: CATRGQGGDGYTF. The CDR3 DNA reads TGTGCCACCAGGGGACAGGGAGGTGATGGCTACACCTTC.

The V call is TRBV30, the J call TRBJ2-5; D gene uncertain. This CDR3 is 15 amino acids long. V was clipped by 1 base and J by 2 bases, with 14 bases between them. In germline, CDR1 is GTSNPN, CDR2 SVGIG (reference sequence). CDR3 DNA sequence: TGTGCCTGGAGTGCCTCCCAGGCGTGGCAAGAGACCCAGTACTTC. Protein: CAWSASQAWQETQYF.

This chain uses TRBV5-4 with TRBJ2-1, with 11 bases fitting TRBD2. The CDR3 has 15 amino acids. The ends lost 0 bases at V and 8 bases at J; junction bases unmatched: 4. Germline V gene lookup returns CDR1 SGHNT and CDR2 YYREEE (reference sequence). This chain's CDR3 is CASSLVAGGLDEQFF. The DNA of the CDR3 is TGTGCCAGCAGCTTGGTAGCGGGGGGGCTCGATGAGCAGTTCTTC.

The chain links TRBV19 to TRBJ2-1; the match to TRBD1 covers 11 bases. This CDR3 has 16 residues. Germline values: CDR1 LNHDA, CDR2 SQIVND (reference sequence). Unmatched junction bases numbered 13, after V lost 5 bases and J lost 10 bases. This CDR3 reads CASSPLGQGAGGEQFF. Written as DNA, the CDR3 is TGTGCCAGTAGTCCGCTCGGACAGGGGGCCGGAGGAGAGCAGTTCTTC.